This T cell receptor (beta chain) was observed in a study of cytomegalovirus exposure and HLA in healthy donors listed by TCRdb under 2017. Study-level background: An earlier analysis of some 600 of the donors reported about 260 Gb of sequence data and 95 million to 140 million unique TCR beta sequences obtained from 150 million to 200 million T cells. The study aimed to test whether cataloging public T cell receptors could reveal signatures of past pathogen exposure. The number of donors typed differed by locus, with roughly 620-640 for A, B, C, DRB1 and DQB1, 522 for DQA1, approximately 580 for DPA1, and under 490 for DPB1. All discovery cohort repertoires had been generated on a single sequencing platform. An earlier analysis of 500 to 650 of the donors applied high-throughput TCR beta sequencing to assess whether each TCR beta V gene segment acted as functional or pseudogenic. A later genetic analysis took genome-wide SNP genotypes for about three fifths of the roughly 670 donors and used that subset as a discovery cohort. Roughly 310 gigabases of sequencing data and 78 million or so unique TCR sequences were included in an early release covering under 650 HLA-typed donors. The study combined high-throughput TCR immunosequencing, statistical association of individual TCRs with disease status, and machine learning to predict cytomegalovirus infection status. HLA typing covered class I and class II loci at four-digit resolution. In addition to the first cohort of around 670 subjects, a separate validation cohort of around 110 different subjects was used. Using immunosequencing, the study profiled T cell repertoires from fewer than 850 subjects and related those repertoires to cytomegalovirus serostatus. About five DR-DQ haplotypes were treated as single units for association and clustering because of strong linkage in the cohort. Of the roughly 400 genotyped donors, 65% to 90% were placed in the genetic ancestry cluster associated with self-reported Caucasian donors. In the later analysis, no new phenotypic data were used to find candidate immune exposures; instead, reliance was placed on TCR beta sequences and their occurrence across donors. To study patterns of TCR occurrence, a later analysis re-analyzed previously published TCR beta repertoires from under 750 donors and added high-resolution HLA genotyping. Across around 400 genotyped donors of the cohort, an average of about 250,000 unique TCR beta nucleotide sequences per donor were sequenced, and roughly 17% of those sequences were non-productive. Donor age, sex, ethnicity and CMV serostatus were compiled alongside the repertoire data.

The cohort was made up of 650 to 700 healthy bone marrow donors. Cohort members were all nominally healthy when sampled, although unrecorded immune exposures were likely present. The donor tested CMV seropositive and was one of the 289 seropositive cohort members. Every donor gave a peripheral blood sample, and the peripheral blood mononuclear cells from that sample were used for TCR beta sequencing. Genomic DNA extraction from the blood cell samples was performed with the Qiagen DNeasy Blood Extraction Kit. Libraries came from the immunoSEQ multiplex PCR assay. For the multiplex PCR, a mixture combining 60 forward primers for TCR Vbeta segments and 13 reverse primers for TCR Jbeta segments was used. Amplification of the CDR3 region of rearranged TCR beta genes was performed with a multiplex PCR assay on genomic DNA. The amplified TCR beta libraries were sequenced on the Illumina HiSeq System as 87-base-pair reads. Concerning the study's data processing: A later analysis counted about 82 million unique TCR beta chains across the 700 or so repertoires, and approximately 11 million of these chains were shared by at least two donors. To remove PCR and sequencing errors, raw reads were error-corrected and collapsed into unique sequences using a nearest-neighbor algorithm that merged closely related sequences. To assign V, D and J gene segments, CDR3 sequences were aligned to IMGT reference sequences. For a sequence to be retained, a match of at least six nucleotides was required to both a V gene segment and a J gene segment. Rearrangements were called productive when the CDR3 lacked stop codons and stayed in frame with V and J; all others were non-productive. CDR3 was defined according to IMGT convention as the region running from the second conserved V-encoded cysteine to the conserved J-encoded phenylalanine. In an earlier analysis of around 570 of the donors, sequences lacking an unambiguous match to a single V gene segment were excluded. An earlier analysis of several hundred of the donors classified V segments as functional when productive rearrangements were above 56.7% and as segregating when the standard deviation between donors was above 5%. A statistical classification framework was built for diagnosing cytomegalovirus status from the catalog of TCR beta chain sequences. In a later analysis, TCR nucleotide sequences were compared against IMGT/GENE-DB human TR gene sequences so that V and J genes could be assigned. Using the TCRdist pipeline, a later analysis assigned CDR3 sequences along with most-parsimonious VDJ recombination scenarios. A later analysis defined each TCR beta chain by its CDR3 amino acid sequence plus V-gene family, and excluded reads lacking a unique V-gene family. As a way to deal with suspected cross-contamination and a sequencing artifact, a later analysis dropped hundreds of nucleotide sequences that were highly shared and had low generation probability. A later analysis calculated a clonal expansion index for each public chain from normalized within-repertoire ranks of inferred template counts. In a later analysis, generation probabilities were computed using a VDJ recombination model fitted to out-of-frame rearrangements, and the results were checked against IGoR. A later analysis scored TCR-TCR, TCR-HLA and TCR-CMV co-occurrence with hypergeometric tests, applying a repertoire-size bias correction to TCR pairs. To estimate false discovery rates, a later analysis permuted the HLA or CMV assignments 20 times. In a later analysis, co-occurring TCRs were grouped using DBSCAN, and TCRdist sequence similarity was added for clustering within HLA-allele-positive subsets. For co-occurrence clustering, repertoires with fewer than 30,000 or more than 120,000 public chains were excluded, along with roughly 5 repertoires with anomalous nucleotide sharing. The table was pulled from immuneACCESS by TCRdb, which kept in-frame rearrangements only. Such tables lose some clones; where checked, under half of the loss comes from unresolved V genes, and the rest has no known cause. Clone size and V and J calls were adopted from that table, with D and trimming inferred from the DNA. The sample profile shows 90,000 or so clones; roughly 80% of them were found once. Of the sample, roughly 3.4% falls within the top ten clones.

Concerning this clone: Its recognized antigen is unknown. Per-nucleotide qualities are absent, and no much larger clonotype sits a single base away.

The paper as a whole reports these results and caveats: Correlated functional status among segregating V segments might be attributable to linkage disequilibrium, but an unknown experimental factor could not be ruled out. Most TCR sequences were observed very rarely across donors, whereas some public TCRs were present in many individuals. The presence/absence analyses assumed that sequencing depth was roughly uniform across donors, and that assumption may not be true. The study gave a list of about 160 TCR beta chains associated with cytomegalovirus. Compared with the roughly 670-donor mean, donors in an Asian-associated ancestry cluster had fewer N-insertions in productive TCRs, according to a later genetic analysis. In a later analysis, HLA-associated TCR beta chains were found to be more clonally expanded and to have lower generation probabilities than equally common non-associated chains. A cluster of highly shared sequence variants was judged likely to be a technical artifact of the sequencing pipeline. Assigning TCR associations to individual alleles was difficult when HLA alleles, especially DR and DQ, strongly co-occurred. In vitro tests confirmed that a few of the cytomegalovirus-associated TCR beta chains recognize cytomegalovirus antigens. The authors suggested that the approach could potentially be extended to other disease states and immunological phenotypes. Because the 87-base-pair reads could not distinguish some IMGT-functional V segments, including TRBV6-2 and TRBV6-3, those segments were excluded. In a later analysis, TCR association rates were found to vary across HLA loci, with the most associated TCRs seen for DRB1 alleles and the fewest for HLA-C alleles. The only immune exposure information available for the cohort was CMV serostatus. In both the original and validation cohorts, the classifier was reported to diagnose cytomegalovirus status with high specificity and sensitivity. Because counts were too low, approximately 18 rarely observed V segments, including chromosome 9 orphons, were excluded from the earlier analysis of around 640 of the donors. Only TCR beta chains were sequenced in this cohort, and the absence of alpha or paired-chain data limited detectable features. At a false discovery rate of 0.05, a later analysis linked some 17,000 TCR beta sequences to specific HLA alleles. A later genetic analysis associated a missense DCLRE1C variant with V-gene and J-gene trimming of TCR beta chains, and an independent cohort replicated the association. A later analysis reported that several top co-occurrence clusters appeared linked to parvovirus B19, influenza, CMV and Epstein-Barr virus. Because HLA typing was unavailable for some donors at each locus, only the typed subset was used in association tests. In an earlier analysis of fewer than 750 of the donors, most TCR beta V segments were observed in productive rearrangements about 90% or about 30% of the time, broadly matching IMGT annotations. Most CMV-associated TCR beta chains appeared to be HLA-restricted in a later analysis, and the HLA associations seemed to be driven largely by CMV exposure. A further reported finding was that TCR beta sequences accurately predicted the HLA-A and HLA-B alleles for most subjects in the first cohort.

The germline V gene (reference sequence) yields LNHDA for CDR1 and SQIVND for CDR2. V has 5 bases trimmed and J has 4 bases trimmed; junction bases matching no gene number 4. The CDR3 has 14 amino acids, counting the end cysteine and phenylalanine. Left in the record is the CDR3 DNA by itself, 42 bases read in frame from the first base. This TCR was sampled from a man aged 25 to 40 in good health and CMV-seropositive. The specimen sequenced was PBMCs. The chain was built from TRBV19 and TRBJ1-5, with 8 central nucleotides matching TRBD1. The DNA reads TGTGCCAGTAGTCCCTGGACAGGGAATCAGCCCCAGCATTTT. It translates to CASSPWTGNQPQHF. The entire variable domain, with the stretches around the CDR3 drawn from the reference TRBV19 and TRBJ1-5 proteins, is DGGITQSPKYLFRKEGQNVTLSCEQNLNHDAMYWYRQDPGQGLRLIYYSQIVNDFQKGDIAEGYSVSREKKESFPLTVTSAQKNPTAFYLCASSPWTGNQPQHFGDGTRLSIL.